This section outlines one TCR beta chain sequence together with its context. This clone was recorded once. It lacks a known antigen. It has no much larger one-base neighbor in the sample; base qualities were not kept. The cohort comprised 550 to 700 healthy bone marrow donors. Cohort members were all nominally healthy when sampled, although unrecorded immune exposures were likely present. The donor tested CMV seropositive, placing the donor among the 250 to 350 seropositive members of the cohort. Every donor gave a peripheral blood sample, and the peripheral blood mononuclear cells from that sample were used for TCR beta sequencing. The Qiagen DNeasy Blood Extraction Kit was used to extract genomic DNA from the blood cell samples. These data come from a study of cytomegalovirus exposure and HLA in healthy donors (dated by TCRdb to the late 2010s). For the study in its entirety: An earlier analysis of 587 of the donors reported 276 Gb of sequence data and 117 million unique TCR beta sequences obtained from approximately 180 million T cells. About 310 gigabases of sequencing data and roughly 90 million unique TCR sequences were included in an early release covering several hundred HLA-typed donors. Of the 300 to 450 genotyped donors, roughly 85% fell in the genetic ancestry cluster associated with self-reported Caucasian donors. The study was designed to test whether signatures of past pathogen exposure could be identified by cataloging public T cell receptors. The study profiled the T cell repertoires of more than 500 subjects by immunosequencing and related them to cytomegalovirus serostatus. Besides the first cohort of approximately 670 subjects, a separate validation cohort made up of 95 to 150 different subjects was used. High-throughput TCR immunosequencing, statistical association of individual TCRs with disease status, and machine learning were combined to predict cytomegalovirus infection status. A later analysis re-examined previously published TCR beta repertoires from several hundred donors and added high-resolution HLA genotyping to investigate patterns of TCR occurrence. In the later analysis, no new phenotypic data were used to find candidate immune exposures; instead, reliance was placed on TCR beta sequences and their occurrence across donors. To decide whether each TCR beta V gene segment behaved as functional or pseudogenic, an earlier analysis of some 580 of the donors relied on high-throughput TCR beta sequencing. Alongside the repertoire data, information on donor age, sex, ethnicity and CMV serostatus was compiled. In a later genetic analysis, genome-wide SNP genotypes for about 60% of the 666 donors were used, and that subset was treated as a discovery cohort. Every discovery cohort repertoire had been produced on one sequencing platform. Class I and class II HLA loci were covered by the typing at four-digit resolution. Typing coverage differed by locus: A, B, C, DRB1 and DQB1 were typed in roughly 620-630 donors, DQA1 in around 500, DPA1 in around 610, and DPB1 in just under 490. A few DR-DQ haplotypes were treated as single units for association and clustering because of strong linkage in the cohort. Across 300 to 400 genotyped donors of the cohort, an average of about 240,000 unique TCR beta nucleotide sequences per donor were sequenced, and roughly 17% of those sequences were non-productive.

What the study reported, not specific to this receptor: While some public TCRs were present in many individuals, most TCR sequences turned up only very rarely across donors. It was suggested by the authors that the approach could potentially be generalized to other disease states and immunological phenotypes. The only immune exposure information available for the cohort was CMV serostatus. Compared with equally common non-associated chains, HLA-associated TCR beta chains in a later analysis were more clonally expanded and had lower generation probabilities. Roughly uniform sequencing depth across donors was assumed in presence/absence analyses, although this assumption may not hold. A few of the identified cytomegalovirus-associated TCR beta chains were confirmed in vitro to be specific for cytomegalovirus antigens. Because the 87-base-pair reads could not distinguish some IMGT-functional V segments, including TRBV6-2 and TRBV6-3, those segments were excluded. This cohort had only TCR beta chains sequenced, and the lack of alpha or paired-chain data limited which features could be detected. The sequencing pipeline was judged likely to have produced a cluster of highly shared sequence variants as a technical artifact. A total of fewer than 200 TCR beta chains were listed by the study as associated with cytomegalovirus. Linkage disequilibrium might explain the correlated functional status among segregating V segments, but an unknown experimental factor could not be excluded. A further reported finding was that TCR beta sequences accurately predicted the HLA-A and HLA-B alleles for most subjects in the first cohort. HLA typing was unavailable for some donors at each locus, so association tests used only the typed subset. Several of the top co-occurrence clusters appeared to be linked to parvovirus B19, influenza, CMV and Epstein-Barr virus, according to a later analysis. The classifier was reported to diagnose cytomegalovirus status with high specificity and sensitivity in both the original cohort and the validation cohort. A later genetic analysis associated a missense DCLRE1C variant with V-gene and J-gene trimming of TCR beta chains, and an independent cohort replicated the association. When HLA alleles, especially DR and DQ, strongly co-occurred, attributing TCR associations to individual alleles was difficult. The earlier analysis of some 560 of the donors excluded approximately 17 rarely observed V segments, including chromosome 9 orphons, because counts were too low. In a later analysis, most CMV-associated TCR beta chains were found to appear HLA-restricted, with HLA associations seemingly driven largely by CMV exposure. A later genetic analysis reported fewer N-insertions in productive TCRs among donors in an Asian-associated ancestry cluster than the roughly 720-donor mean. In an earlier analysis of about 600 of the donors, most TCR beta V segments appeared in productive rearrangements about 87% or about 30% of the time, broadly matching IMGT annotations. A later analysis found that TCR association rates varied across HLA loci, with DRB1 alleles showing the most associated TCRs and HLA-C alleles the fewest. A later analysis associated 16,951 TCR beta sequences with specific HLA alleles at a false discovery rate of 0.05.

The CDR3 runs 17 amino acids, cysteine and phenylalanine included. Left in the record is the CDR3 DNA by itself, 51 bases read in frame from the first base. Looking up the germline V gene (reference sequence) yields CDR1 SEHNR and CDR2 FQNEAQ. Trimming accounts for 5 bases at V and 4 bases at J, while the number of junction bases matched to no gene is 12. The library was obtained by the immunoSEQ multiplex PCR assay. For the multiplex PCR, a mixture combining 60 forward primers for TCR Vbeta segments and 13 reverse primers for TCR Jbeta segments was used. The CDR3 region of rearranged TCR beta genes was amplified from genomic DNA with a multiplex PCR assay. The Illumina HiSeq System was used to sequence the amplified TCR beta libraries as 87-base-pair reads. In the paper's pipeline: A later analysis tallied 75 million to 95 million unique TCR beta chains across the 650 to 750 repertoires, and approximately 12 million of those chains were shared by two or more donors. To remove PCR and sequencing errors, raw reads were error-corrected and collapsed into unique sequences using a nearest-neighbor algorithm that merged closely related sequences. V, D and J gene segments were assigned by aligning CDR3 sequences to IMGT reference sequences. Each retained sequence needed at least a six-nucleotide match to both a V gene segment and a J gene segment. A rearrangement was called productive if the CDR3 had no stop codons and remained in frame with V and J, and every other rearrangement was called non-productive. CDR3 was defined according to IMGT convention as the region running from the second conserved V-encoded cysteine to the conserved J-encoded phenylalanine. The earlier analysis of approximately 500 of the donors excluded sequences that lacked an unambiguous match to a single V gene segment. An earlier analysis of several hundred of the donors called V segments functional above 56.7% productive rearrangements and segregating when the between-donor standard deviation exceeded 5%. A statistical classification framework was built for diagnosing cytomegalovirus status from the catalog of TCR beta chain sequences. In a later analysis, TCR nucleotide sequences were compared against IMGT/GENE-DB human TR gene sequences so that V and J genes could be assigned. The TCRdist pipeline was used in a later analysis to assign CDR3 sequences and most-parsimonious VDJ recombination scenarios. A later analysis defined each TCR beta chain by its CDR3 amino acid sequence plus V-gene family, and excluded reads lacking a unique V-gene family. In a later analysis, fewer than 650 highly shared, low-generation-probability nucleotide sequences were removed to address suspected cross-contamination and a sequencing artifact. In a later analysis, a clonal expansion index for each public chain was calculated from normalized within-repertoire ranks of inferred template counts. In a later analysis, generation probabilities were computed using a VDJ recombination model fitted to out-of-frame rearrangements, and the results were checked against IGoR. A later analysis scored TCR-TCR, TCR-HLA and TCR-CMV co-occurrence with hypergeometric tests, applying a repertoire-size bias correction to TCR pairs. To estimate false discovery rates, a later analysis permuted the HLA or CMV assignments 20 times. A later analysis grouped co-occurring TCRs with DBSCAN, adding TCRdist sequence similarity when clustering within HLA-allele-positive subsets. Repertoires with fewer than 30,000 or more than 120,000 public chains were left out of co-occurrence clustering, as were about five repertoires with anomalous nucleotide sharing. Not all clones reach the TCRdb copy of this immuneACCESS table, which keeps in-frame sequences only. Checked studies attribute under half of the gap to unresolved V genes and leave the rest unexplained. V, J and clone size are taken as reported in that table, and D and trimming were inferred from the DNA itself. The sample data list around 150,000 clones, and approximately 71% of these were observed just once. The ten top clones hold less than 11% of the sample.

The receptor was derived from a man under 40 in good health and CMV-seropositive. Input material: PBMCs. The chain links TRBV7-9 with TRBJ2-2, and 8 junction bases match TRBD2. CDR3 loop: CASSLGATGGPTGELFF. The bases are TGTGCCAGCAGCCTAGGAGCGACGGGAGGGCCCACCGGGGAGCTGTTTTTT.